Listed below are T cell receptor beta chains from one sample, sequenced in a study of blood T cell repertoires in COVID-19. The data were produced by immunoSEQ multiplex PCR, yet TCRdb's version contains in-frame clones alone and is incomplete. The profile shows around 240,000 clones, 85% to 90% of them singletons. What was sequenced was PBMCs or T cells enriched from blood (not recorded which). The origin of the receptors is a man aged 45 to 65 who had been exposed to COVID-19. Both conserved end residues are part of each CDR3. The D gene is left open where the match is weak. The listing skips clone size in some rows; elsewhere it reads once, few, many or a size class.

J gene: TRBJ2-7
clone size: NA
D gene: NA
V gene: TRBV5-8
CDR3 protein: CASSLYGGGGYEQYF
CDR3 DNA: TGTGCCAGCAGCTTGTACGGGGGTGGTGGGTACGAGCAGTACTTC

J gene: TRBJ1-2
clone size: NA
D gene: NA
V gene: TRBV2
CDR3 protein: CASSDRDYGYTF
CDR3 DNA: TGTGCCAGCAGTGATCGCGACTATGGCTACACCTTC

J gene: TRBJ2-3
clone size: few
D gene: NA
V gene: TRBV27
CDR3 protein: CASSFSRLASMTDTQYF
CDR3 DNA: TGTGCCAGCAGTTTCTCACGCCTAGCGAGCATGACAGATACGCAGTATTTT

J gene: TRBJ1-2
clone size: NA
D gene: TRBD1
V gene: TRBV27
CDR3 protein: CASRSPGTDEIELNYGYTF
CDR3 DNA: TGTGCCAGCAGGTCCCCAGGGACAGATGAGATTGAACTGAACTATGGCTACACCTTC

J gene: TRBJ2-7
clone size: NA
D gene: NA
V gene: TRBV30
CDR3 protein: CAWMLDYEQYF
CDR3 DNA: TGTGCCTGGATGCTAGACTACGAGCAGTACTTC

J gene: TRBJ1-4
clone size: NA
D gene: TRBD1
V gene: TRBV19
CDR3 protein: CASRGPNEKLFF
CDR3 DNA: TGTGCCAGCAGGGGGCCTAATGAAAAACTGTTTTTT

J gene: TRBJ1-5
clone size: NA
D gene: NA
V gene: TRBV3-1/TRBV3-2
CDR3 protein: CASSQGAFNQPQHF
CDR3 DNA: TGTGCCAGCAGCCAAGGCGCTTTCAATCAGCCCCAGCATTTT

J gene: TRBJ2-3
clone size: NA
D gene: NA
V gene: TRBV6-5
CDR3 protein: CASSTRTTSTDTQYF
CDR3 DNA: TGTGCCAGCAGTACCCGGACAACTAGCACAGATACGCAGTATTTT

J gene: TRBJ2-5
clone size: NA
D gene: NA
V gene: TRBV5-4
CDR3 protein: CASSLALQGIETQYF
CDR3 DNA: TGTGCCAGCAGCTTGGCCCTGCAGGGGATAGAGACCCAGTACTTC

J gene: TRBJ2-5
clone size: NA
D gene: NA
V gene: TRBV10-3
CDR3 protein: CAISGADSRGETQYF
CDR3 DNA: TGTGCCATCAGTGGCGCCGACTCTAGAGGAGAGACCCAGTACTTC

J gene: TRBJ2-5
clone size: NA
D gene: TRBD2
V gene: TRBV3-1/TRBV3-2
CDR3 protein: CASSPIAGGGRRETQYF
CDR3 DNA: TGTGCCAGCAGCCCTATAGCGGGAGGAGGCCGTAGGGAGACCCAGTACTTC

J gene: TRBJ1-1
clone size: NA
D gene: NA
V gene: TRBV5-6
CDR3 protein: CASSLRAGLGAFF
CDR3 DNA: TGTGCCAGCAGCTTGAGGGCAGGGCTCGGAGCTTTCTTT